The TCR beta chain under discussion was sequenced for a study of shared clonotypes between healthy human individuals. The CDR3 extends over 15 amino acids. Trimming took 6 bases from V and 4 from J; bases not matched to a gene: 9. CDR1 is SGHNT and CDR2 is YENEEA in the germline V gene. Terminally differentiated effector memory CD45RA+ cells were left out of the naive CD8 fraction, which was CD45RO-negative and positively selected for CCR7. Only in-frame clones appear in the TCRdb table, and some are missing; sequencing was by immunoSEQ multiplex PCR. Of over 750,000 clones listed, approximately 97% are singletons.

The sample was naive CD8+ T cells sorted from blood. The V gene is TRBV11-3, the J gene TRBJ2-5; 9 bases map to TRBD1. The source of this sequence is a man in his thirties or forties in good health. This CDR3 is CASRHTTGGRETQYF. CDR3 nucleotides: TGTGCCAGCAGACACACTACAGGGGGCCGAGAGACCCAGTACTTC.